These 2 T cell receptor beta chains came from one sample sequenced in a study of molecular identifiers for immune sequencing clone quantification. TCRdb ran MiXCR on the PCR reads and lists one entry per CDR3 protein. Among 62,000 or so distinct CDR3 sequences listed, 15% to 20% were seen once. The sequenced sample was naive CD8+ T cells from blood, with Jurkat cell RNA spiked in. Subset: FACS-sorted CD8+CD4-CCR7+CD45RA+ naive T cells. The receptors come from a human donor in good health. Some libraries in this study had Jurkat cell RNA spiked in.

This clonotype was seen ten or more times. This rearrangement joins TRBV4-1 to TRBJ2-1; TRBD2 agrees at 12 bases. V lost 4 bases and J lost 9; bases outside the gene matches: 10. The CDR3 covers 16 residues. Germline loops: CDR1 MGHRA, CDR2 YSYEKL. CDR3 sequence reads: CASSPRLAGDLGEQFF. The DNA of the CDR3 is TGCGCCAGCAGCCCCCGACTAGCGGGAGATTTGGGTGAGCAGTTCTTC.

The chain is built from TRBV2 and TRBJ2-7; D is unresolved. The CDR3 sequence is 14 residues long. Germline V gives CDR1 SNHLY, CDR2 FYNNEI. The germline V and J ends were trimmed by 8 bases and 2 bases, with 16 bases remaining between them. The CDR3 is CASDLMGETYEQYF. CDR3 nucleotides: TGTGCCAGCGATCTCATGGGTGAGACCTACGAGCAGTACTTC.